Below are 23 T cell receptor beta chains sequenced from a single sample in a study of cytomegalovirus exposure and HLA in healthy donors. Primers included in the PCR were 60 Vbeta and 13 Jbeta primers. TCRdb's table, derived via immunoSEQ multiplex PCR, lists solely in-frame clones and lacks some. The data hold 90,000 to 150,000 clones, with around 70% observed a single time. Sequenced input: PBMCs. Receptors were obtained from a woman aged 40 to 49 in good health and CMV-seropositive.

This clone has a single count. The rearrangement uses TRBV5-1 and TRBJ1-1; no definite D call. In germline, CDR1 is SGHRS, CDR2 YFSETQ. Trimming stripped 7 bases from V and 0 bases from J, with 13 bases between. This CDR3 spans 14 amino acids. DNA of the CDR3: TGCGCCAGCGCGGCGAGAGGGATGAACACTGAAGCTTTCTTT. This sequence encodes CASAARGMNTEAFF.

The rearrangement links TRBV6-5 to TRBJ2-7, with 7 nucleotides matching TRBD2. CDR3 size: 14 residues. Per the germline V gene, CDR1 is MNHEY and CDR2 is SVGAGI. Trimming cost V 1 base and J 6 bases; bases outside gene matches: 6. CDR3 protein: CASSYFSGGSEQYF. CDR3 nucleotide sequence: TGTGCCAGCAGTTACTTTTCCGGGGGGAGCGAGCAGTACTTC.

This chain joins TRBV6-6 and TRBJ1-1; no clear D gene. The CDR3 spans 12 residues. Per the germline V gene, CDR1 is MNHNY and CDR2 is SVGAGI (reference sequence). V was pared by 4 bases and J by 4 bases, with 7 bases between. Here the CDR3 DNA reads TGTGCCAGCAGTTCCGGAGGCACTGAAGCTTTCTTT. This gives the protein CASSSGGTEAFF.

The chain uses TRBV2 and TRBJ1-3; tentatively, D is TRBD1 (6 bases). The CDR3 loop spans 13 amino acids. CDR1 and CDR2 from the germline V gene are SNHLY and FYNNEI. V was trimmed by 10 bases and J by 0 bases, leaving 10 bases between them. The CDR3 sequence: CAIRQDSGNTIYF. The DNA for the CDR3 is TGTGCCATAAGACAGGACTCTGGAAACACCATATATTTT.

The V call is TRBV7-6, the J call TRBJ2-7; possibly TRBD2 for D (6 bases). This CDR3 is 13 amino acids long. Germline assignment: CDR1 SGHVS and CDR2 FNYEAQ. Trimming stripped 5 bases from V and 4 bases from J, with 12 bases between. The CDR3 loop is CASSPAGGYEQYF. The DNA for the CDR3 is TGTGCCAGCAGCCCGGCTGGGGGGTACGAGCAGTACTTC.

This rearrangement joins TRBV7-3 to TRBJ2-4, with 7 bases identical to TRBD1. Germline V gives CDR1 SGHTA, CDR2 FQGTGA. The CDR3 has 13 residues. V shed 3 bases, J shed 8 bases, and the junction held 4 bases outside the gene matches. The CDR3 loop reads CASSLTGLDIQYF. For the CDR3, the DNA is TGTGCCAGCAGCTTGACAGGGTTGGACATTCAGTACTTC.

Here the CDR3 reads CASSSGQGASGEAFF. DNA of the CDR3: TGCGCCAGCAGCTCGGGACAGGGGGCATCTGGTGAAGCTTTCTTT. The rearrangement joins TRBV5-1 to TRBJ1-1, with 12 bases aligning to TRBD1. The CDR3 contains 15 residues. The germline gives CDR1 SGHRS, CDR2 YFSETQ. V trimming: 3 bases; J trimming: 7 bases; junction bases outside the gene matches: 7.

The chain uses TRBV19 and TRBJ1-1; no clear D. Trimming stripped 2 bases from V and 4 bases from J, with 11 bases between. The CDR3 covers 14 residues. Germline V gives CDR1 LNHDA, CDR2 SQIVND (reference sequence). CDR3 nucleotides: TGTGCCAGTAGTATAAGTAAGTGGGCCACTGAAGCTTTCTTT. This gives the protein CASSISKWATEAFF.

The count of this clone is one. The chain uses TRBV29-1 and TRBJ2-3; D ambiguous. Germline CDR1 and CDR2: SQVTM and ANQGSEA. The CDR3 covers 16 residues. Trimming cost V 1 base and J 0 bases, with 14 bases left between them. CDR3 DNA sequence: TGCAGCGTTGAAGGGTCCGCGGTTTCTAGCACAGATACGCAGTATTTT. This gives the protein CSVEGSAVSSTDTQYF.

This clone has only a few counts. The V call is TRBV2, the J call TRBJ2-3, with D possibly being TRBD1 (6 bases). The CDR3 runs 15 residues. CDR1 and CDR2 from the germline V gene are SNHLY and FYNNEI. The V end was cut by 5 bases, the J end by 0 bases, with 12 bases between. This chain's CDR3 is CASSNRASSTDTQYF. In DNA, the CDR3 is TGTGCCAGCAGTAACAGGGCCTCTAGCACAGATACGCAGTATTTT.

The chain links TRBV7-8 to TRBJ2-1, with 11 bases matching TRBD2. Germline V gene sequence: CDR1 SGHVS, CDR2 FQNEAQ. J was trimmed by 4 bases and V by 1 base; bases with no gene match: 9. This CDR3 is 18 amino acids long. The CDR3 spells CASSLVPTLAGGYNEQFF. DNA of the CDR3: TGTGCCAGCAGCTTAGTACCCACCCTAGCGGGGGGTTACAATGAGCAGTTCTTC.

The CDR3 region has the DNA TGTGCCATCAGTGTTACCGGGAGCAATCAGCCCCAGCATTTT. Translated, it gives CAISVTGSNQPQHF. This chain links TRBV10-3 with TRBJ1-5; D remains unclear. This CDR3 is 14 amino acids long. Germline CDR1 ENHRY, CDR2 SYGVKD. The V end was cut by 4 bases, the J end by 1 base, with 8 bases between.

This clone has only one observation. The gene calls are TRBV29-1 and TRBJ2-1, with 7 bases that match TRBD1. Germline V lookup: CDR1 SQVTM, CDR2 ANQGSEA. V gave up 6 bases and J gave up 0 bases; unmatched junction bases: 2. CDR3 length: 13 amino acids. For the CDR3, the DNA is TGCAGCGTAGGGACAGTCTCCTACAATGAGCAGTTCTTC. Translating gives CSVGTVSYNEQFF.

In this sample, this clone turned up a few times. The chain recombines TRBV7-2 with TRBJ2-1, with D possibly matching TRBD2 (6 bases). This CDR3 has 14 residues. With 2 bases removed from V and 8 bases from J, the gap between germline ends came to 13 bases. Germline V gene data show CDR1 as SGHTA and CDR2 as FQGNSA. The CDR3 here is CASSLTGVFYEQFF. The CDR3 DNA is TGTGCCAGCAGCTTAACGGGAGTGTTCTATGAGCAGTTCTTC. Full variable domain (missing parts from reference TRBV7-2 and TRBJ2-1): GAGVSQSPSNKVTEKGKDVELRCDPISGHTALYWYRQSLGQGLEFLIYFQGNSAPDKSGLPSDRFSAERTGGSVSTLTIQRTQQEDSAVYLCASSLTGVFYEQFFGPGTRLTVL.

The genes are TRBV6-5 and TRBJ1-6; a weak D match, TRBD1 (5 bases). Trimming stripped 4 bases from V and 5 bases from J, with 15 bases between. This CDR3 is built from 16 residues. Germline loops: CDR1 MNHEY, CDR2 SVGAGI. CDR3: CASSSTRGSDNSPLHF. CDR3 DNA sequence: TGTGCCAGCAGTTCAACCCGGGGGAGTGATAATTCACCCCTCCACTTT.

The CDR3 loop reads CASSVDSYNYGYTF. DNA for the CDR3: TGTGCCAGCAGCGTAGACAGCTATAACTATGGCTACACCTTC. The rearrangement links TRBV7-2 to TRBJ1-2, with D possibly being TRBD1 (5 bases). This CDR3 is built from 14 residues. Trimming left V 5 bases short and J 1 base short, with 11 bases between. Germline V gene lookup returns CDR1 SGHTA and CDR2 FQGNSA.

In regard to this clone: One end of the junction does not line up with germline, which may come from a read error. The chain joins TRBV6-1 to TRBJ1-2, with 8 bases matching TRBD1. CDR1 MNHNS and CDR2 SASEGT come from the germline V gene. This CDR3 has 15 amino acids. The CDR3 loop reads CASSESSSGQAVNHF. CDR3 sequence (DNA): TGTGCCAGCAGCGAAAGCTCATCGGGACAGGCCGTAAATCATTTC.

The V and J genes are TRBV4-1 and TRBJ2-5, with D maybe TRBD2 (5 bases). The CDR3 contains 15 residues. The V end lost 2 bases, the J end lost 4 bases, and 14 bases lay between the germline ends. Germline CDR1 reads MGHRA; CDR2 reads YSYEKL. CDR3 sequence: CASSQPVGVVETQYF. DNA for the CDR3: TGCGCCAGCAGCCAACCCGTCGGGGTCGTAGAGACCCAGTACTTC.

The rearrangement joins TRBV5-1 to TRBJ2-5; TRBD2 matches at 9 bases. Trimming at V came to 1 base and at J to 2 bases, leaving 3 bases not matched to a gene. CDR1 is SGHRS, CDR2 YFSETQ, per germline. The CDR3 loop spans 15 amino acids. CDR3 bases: TGCGCCAGCAGCTTGAGCCTAGCGGGACAAGAGACCCAGTACTTC. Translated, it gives CASSLSLAGQETQYF.

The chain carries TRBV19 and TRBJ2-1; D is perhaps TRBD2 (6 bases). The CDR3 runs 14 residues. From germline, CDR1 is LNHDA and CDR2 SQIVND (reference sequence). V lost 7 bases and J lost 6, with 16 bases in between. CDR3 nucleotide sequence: TGTGCCAGTATCAAAAGGGCGGGGTCCAATGAGCAGTTCTTC. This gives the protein CASIKRAGSNEQFF.

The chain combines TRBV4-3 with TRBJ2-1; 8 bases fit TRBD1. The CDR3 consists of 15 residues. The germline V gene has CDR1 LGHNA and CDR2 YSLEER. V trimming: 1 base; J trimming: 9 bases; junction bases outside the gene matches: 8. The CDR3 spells CASSQGTGRTGEQFF. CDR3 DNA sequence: TGCGCCAGCAGCCAAGGGACAGGGAGAACGGGTGAGCAGTTCTTC.

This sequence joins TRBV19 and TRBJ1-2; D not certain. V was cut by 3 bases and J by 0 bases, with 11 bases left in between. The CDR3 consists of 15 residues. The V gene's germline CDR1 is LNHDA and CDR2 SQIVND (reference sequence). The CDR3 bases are TGTGCCAGTAGTATTGGTTTCGGAGCTAACTATGGCTACACCTTC. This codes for CASSIGFGANYGYTF.

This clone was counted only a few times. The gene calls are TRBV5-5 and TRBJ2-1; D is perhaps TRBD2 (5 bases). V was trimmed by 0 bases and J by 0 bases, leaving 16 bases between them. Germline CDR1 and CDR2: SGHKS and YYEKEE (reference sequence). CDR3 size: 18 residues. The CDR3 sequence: CASSLAGSAAASYNEQFF. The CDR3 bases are TGTGCCAGCAGCTTGGCCGGCTCGGCAGCGGCCTCCTACAATGAGCAGTTCTTC.